The rows below give T cell receptor beta chains drawn from one sample of a study of blood T cells in healthy people across ages. MiXCR, applied by TCRdb to the 5' RACE reads, yields one record per CDR3 protein. The top ten clones hold 10% of a sample with 750,000 to 950,000 distinct CDR3 sequences, 29% of them seen once. These same data were also listed under a study on T cells of mothers and their children.

The sequenced sample was blood. These receptors came from a woman in her thirties or forties in good health. Both conserved end residues are part of each CDR3. Some rows mark clone size as missing; the rest say once, few, many or name a class of expanded clone.

V,J,size,CDR3
TRBV20-1,TRBJ2-1,few,CSARGQASSYNEQFF
TRBV29-1,TRBJ2-7,many,CSVGEDYEQYF
TRBV28,TRBJ2-1,.,CASGIPELAGGPKNEQFF
TRBV12-3/TRBV12-4,TRBJ2-3,few,CASMIVRTDTQYF
TRBV20-1,TRBJ2-7,many,CSASITGLPYEQYF
TRBV7-2,TRBJ1-1,.,CASSFERGGGIEAFF
TRBV7-2,TRBJ2-1,many,CASSLAGAGGYNEQFF
TRBV7-8,TRBJ2-7,.,CASSTHGQGSSYEQYF
TRBV20-1,TRBJ1-5,.,CSASSRQTLHQPQHF
TRBV10-3,TRBJ2-7,many,CAISAGQGPYEQYF
TRBV11-2,TRBJ2-7,many,CASSLDPLGVYEQYF
TRBV7-2,TRBJ1-4,.,CASSTLRQGAGEKLFF
TRBV20-1,TRBJ2-6,many,CIAPSGANVLTF
TRBV4-3,TRBJ2-6,.,CASSQELRPSGVNVLTF
TRBV20-1,TRBJ1-5,many,CSAGTASNQPQHF
TRBV4-2,TRBJ1-2,.,CASNQIPGSGYGYTF
TRBV5-1,TRBJ2-7,few,CASGPRAGLSSYEQYF
TRBV12-3/TRBV12-4,TRBJ1-2,.,CASRIQGMGNGYTF
TRBV14,TRBJ2-3,.,CASSHRGIMQYF
TRBV6-1,TRBJ1-5,.,CATRGGSNQPQHF
TRBV20-1,TRBJ2-1,.,CSARPKIRGGYNEQFF
TRBV24-1,TRBJ2-2,.,CATSDSGTVTGELFF